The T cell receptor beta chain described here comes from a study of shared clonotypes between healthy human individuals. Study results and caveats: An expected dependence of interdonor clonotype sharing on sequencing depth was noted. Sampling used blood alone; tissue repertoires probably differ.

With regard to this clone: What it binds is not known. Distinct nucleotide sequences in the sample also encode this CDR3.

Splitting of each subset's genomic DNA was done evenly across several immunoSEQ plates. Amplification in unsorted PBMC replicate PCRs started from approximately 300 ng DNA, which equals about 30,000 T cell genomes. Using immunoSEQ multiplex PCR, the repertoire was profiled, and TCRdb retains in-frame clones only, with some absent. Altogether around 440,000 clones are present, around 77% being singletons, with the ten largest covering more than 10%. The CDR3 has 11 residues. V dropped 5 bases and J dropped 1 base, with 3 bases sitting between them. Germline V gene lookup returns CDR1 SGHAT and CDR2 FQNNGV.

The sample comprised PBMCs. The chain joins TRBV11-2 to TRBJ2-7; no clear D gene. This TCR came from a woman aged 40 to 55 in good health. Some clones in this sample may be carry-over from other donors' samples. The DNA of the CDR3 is TGTGCCAGCAGCCAGTCCTACGAGCAGTACTTC. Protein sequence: CASSQSYEQYF.